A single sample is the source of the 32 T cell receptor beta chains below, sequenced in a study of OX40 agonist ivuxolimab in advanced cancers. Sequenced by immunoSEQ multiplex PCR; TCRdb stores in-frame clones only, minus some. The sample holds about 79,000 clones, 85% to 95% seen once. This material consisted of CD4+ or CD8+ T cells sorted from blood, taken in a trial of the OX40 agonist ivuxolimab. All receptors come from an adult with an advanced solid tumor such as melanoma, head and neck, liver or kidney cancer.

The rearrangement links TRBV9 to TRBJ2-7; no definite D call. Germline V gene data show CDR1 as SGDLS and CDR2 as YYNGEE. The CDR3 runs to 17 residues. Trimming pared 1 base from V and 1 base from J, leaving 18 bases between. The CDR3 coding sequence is TGTGCCAGCAGCGTAAGCCCCACGAGCGCCTATTCCTACGAGCAGTACTTC. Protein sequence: CASSVSPTSAYSYEQYF.

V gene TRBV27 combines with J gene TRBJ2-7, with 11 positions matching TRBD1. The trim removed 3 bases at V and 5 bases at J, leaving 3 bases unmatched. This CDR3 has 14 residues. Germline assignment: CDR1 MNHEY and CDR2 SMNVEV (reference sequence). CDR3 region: CASSLGQGVHEQYF. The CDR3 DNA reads TGTGCCAGCAGTTTGGGACAGGGGGTCCACGAGCAGTACTTC.

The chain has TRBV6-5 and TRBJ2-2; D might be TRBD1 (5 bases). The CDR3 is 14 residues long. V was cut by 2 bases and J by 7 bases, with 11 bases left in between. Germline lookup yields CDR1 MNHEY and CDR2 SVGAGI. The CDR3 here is CASSYPRVGGELFF. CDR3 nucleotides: TGTGCCAGCAGTTACCCCAGGGTTGGCGGGGAGCTGTTTTTT.

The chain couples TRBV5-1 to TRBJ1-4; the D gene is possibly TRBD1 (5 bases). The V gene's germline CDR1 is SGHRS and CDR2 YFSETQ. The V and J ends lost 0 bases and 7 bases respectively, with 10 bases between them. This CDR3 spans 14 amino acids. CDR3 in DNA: TGCGCCAGCAGCTTGGCGGGGCTGGGTGAAAAACTGTTTTTT. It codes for CASSLAGLGEKLFF.

The CDR3 DNA reads TGCAGCGTTGATCTGGACAGCTCCTACGAGCAGTACTTC. Translation: CSVDLDSSYEQYF. The genes are TRBV29-1 and TRBJ2-7; TRBD1 might be the D (6 bases). Between the trimmed V and J ends, which lost 3 bases and 0 bases, there was a span of 9 bases. CDR3 length: 13 residues. Germline values: CDR1 SQVTM, CDR2 ANQGSEA.

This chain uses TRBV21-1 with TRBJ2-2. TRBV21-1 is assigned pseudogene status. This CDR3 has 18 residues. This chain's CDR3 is CASSKEEGRQTNTGELFF. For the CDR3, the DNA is TGTGCCAGCAGCAAAGAAGAGGGCCGACAGACGAACACCGGGGAGCTGTTTTTT.

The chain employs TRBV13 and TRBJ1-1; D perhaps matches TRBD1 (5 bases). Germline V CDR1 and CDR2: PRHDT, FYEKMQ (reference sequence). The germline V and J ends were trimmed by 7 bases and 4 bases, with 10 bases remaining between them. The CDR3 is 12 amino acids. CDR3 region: CASTRGITEAFF. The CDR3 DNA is TGTGCCAGCACTCGGGGCATCACTGAAGCTTTCTTT.

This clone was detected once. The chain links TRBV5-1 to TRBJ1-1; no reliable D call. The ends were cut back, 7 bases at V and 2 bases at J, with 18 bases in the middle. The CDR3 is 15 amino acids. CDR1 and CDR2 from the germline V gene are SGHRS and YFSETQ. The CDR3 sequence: CASHDPAGGNTEAFF. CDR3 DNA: TGCGCCAGCCACGACCCCGCAGGCGGTAACACTGAAGCTTTCTTT.

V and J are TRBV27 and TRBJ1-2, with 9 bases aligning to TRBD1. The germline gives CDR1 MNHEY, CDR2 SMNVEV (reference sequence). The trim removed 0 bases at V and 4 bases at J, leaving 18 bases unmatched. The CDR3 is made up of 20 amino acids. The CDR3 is CASSLSILREQGARGYGYTF. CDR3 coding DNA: TGTGCCAGCAGTTTATCGATACTCCGGGAACAGGGGGCGCGTGGCTATGGCTACACCTTC.

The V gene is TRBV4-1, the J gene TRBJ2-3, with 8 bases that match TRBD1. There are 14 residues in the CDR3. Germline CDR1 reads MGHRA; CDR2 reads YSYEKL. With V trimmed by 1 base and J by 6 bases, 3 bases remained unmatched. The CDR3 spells CASSQAGGADTQYF. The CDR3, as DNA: TGCGCCAGCAGCCAAGCAGGGGGCGCGGATACGCAGTATTTT.

The CDR3 DNA sequence: TGTGCCAGCAGCGTTGGGGGGTTATACGAGCAGTACTTC. This sequence encodes CASSVGGLYEQYF. The genes are TRBV5-4 and TRBJ2-7; D might be TRBD2 (6 bases). Germline values: CDR1 SGHNT, CDR2 YYREEE (reference sequence). V was clipped by 4 bases and J by 4 bases, with 12 bases between them. This CDR3 spans 13 amino acids.

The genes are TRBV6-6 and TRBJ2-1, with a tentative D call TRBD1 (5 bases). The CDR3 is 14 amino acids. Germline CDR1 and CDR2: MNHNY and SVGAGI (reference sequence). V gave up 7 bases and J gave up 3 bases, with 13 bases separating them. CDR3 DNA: TGTGCCAGCATCAGGGCTCCGGGCTACAATGAGCAGTTCTTC. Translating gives CASIRAPGYNEQFF.

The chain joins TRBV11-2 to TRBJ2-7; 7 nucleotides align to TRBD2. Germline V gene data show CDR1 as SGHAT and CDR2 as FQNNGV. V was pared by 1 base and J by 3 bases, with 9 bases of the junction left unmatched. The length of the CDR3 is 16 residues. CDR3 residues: CASSLVSGGPLYEQYF. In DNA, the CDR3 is TGTGCCAGCAGCTTAGTTTCGGGAGGCCCTCTCTACGAGCAGTACTTC.

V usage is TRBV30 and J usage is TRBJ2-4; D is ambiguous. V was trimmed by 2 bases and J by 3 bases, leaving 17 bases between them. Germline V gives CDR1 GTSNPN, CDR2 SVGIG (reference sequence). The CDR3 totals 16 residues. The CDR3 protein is CAWSPASPGVKNIQYF. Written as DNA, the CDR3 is TGTGCCTGGAGTCCGGCAAGCCCTGGGGTCAAAAACATTCAGTACTTC. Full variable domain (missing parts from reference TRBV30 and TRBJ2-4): SQTIHQWPATLVQPVGSPLSLECTVEGTSNPNLYWYRQAAGRGLQLLFYSVGIGQISSEVPQNLSASRPQDRQFILSSKKLLLSDSGFYLCAWSPASPGVKNIQYFGAGTRLSVL.

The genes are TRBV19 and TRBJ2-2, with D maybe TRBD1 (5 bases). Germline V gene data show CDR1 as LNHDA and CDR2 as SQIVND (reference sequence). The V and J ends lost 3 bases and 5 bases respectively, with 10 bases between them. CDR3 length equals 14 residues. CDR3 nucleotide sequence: TGTGCCAGTAGTATTGGGGCCTTAACCGGGGAGCTGTTTTTT. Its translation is CASSIGALTGELFF.

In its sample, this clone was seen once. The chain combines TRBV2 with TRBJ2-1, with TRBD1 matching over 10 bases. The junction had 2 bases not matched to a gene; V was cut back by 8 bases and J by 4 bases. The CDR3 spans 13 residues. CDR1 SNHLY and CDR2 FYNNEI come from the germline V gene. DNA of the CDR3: TGTGCCAGCCCGGGACAGGGGTACAATGAGCAGTTCTTC. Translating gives CASPGQGYNEQFF.

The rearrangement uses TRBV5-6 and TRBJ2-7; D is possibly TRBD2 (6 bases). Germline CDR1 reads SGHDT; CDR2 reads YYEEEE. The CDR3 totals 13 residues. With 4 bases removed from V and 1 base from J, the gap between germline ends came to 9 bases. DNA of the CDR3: TGTGCCAGCAGCGGGGGGACTTCCTACGAGCAGTACTTC. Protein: CASSGGTSYEQYF. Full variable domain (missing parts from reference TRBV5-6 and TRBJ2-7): DAGVTQSPTHLIKTRGQQVTLRCSPKSGHDTVSWYQQALGQGPQFIFQYYEEEERQRGNFPDRFSGHQFPNYSSELNVNALLLGDSALYLCASSGGTSYEQYFGPGTRLTVT.

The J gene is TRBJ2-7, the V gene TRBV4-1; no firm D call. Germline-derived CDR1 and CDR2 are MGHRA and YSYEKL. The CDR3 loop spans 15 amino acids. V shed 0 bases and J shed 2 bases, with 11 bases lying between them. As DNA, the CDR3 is TGCGCCAGCAGCCAAGAGCAGTTTAATACCTACGAGCAGTACTTC. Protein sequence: CASSQEQFNTYEQYF.

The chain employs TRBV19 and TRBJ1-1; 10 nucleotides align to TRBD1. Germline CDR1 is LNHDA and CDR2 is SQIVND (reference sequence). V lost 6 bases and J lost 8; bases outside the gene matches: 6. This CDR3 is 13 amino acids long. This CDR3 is CASSAGTGVEAFF. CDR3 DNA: TGTGCCAGTAGCGCCGGGACAGGGGTAGAAGCTTTCTTT.

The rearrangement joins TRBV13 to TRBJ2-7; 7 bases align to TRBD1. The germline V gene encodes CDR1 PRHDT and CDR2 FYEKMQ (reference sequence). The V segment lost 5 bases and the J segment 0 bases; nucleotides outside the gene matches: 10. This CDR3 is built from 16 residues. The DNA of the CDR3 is TGTGCCAGCAGCCTTAGCCCGGGACAGCCCTCCTACGAGCAGTACTTC. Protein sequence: CASSLSPGQPSYEQYF.

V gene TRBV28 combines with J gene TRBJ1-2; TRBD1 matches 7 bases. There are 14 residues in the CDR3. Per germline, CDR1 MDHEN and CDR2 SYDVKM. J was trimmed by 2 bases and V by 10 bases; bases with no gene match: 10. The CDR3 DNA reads TGTGCCACCGCCCCAGGGGGAGAGAACTATGGCTACACCTTC. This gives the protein CATAPGGENYGYTF.

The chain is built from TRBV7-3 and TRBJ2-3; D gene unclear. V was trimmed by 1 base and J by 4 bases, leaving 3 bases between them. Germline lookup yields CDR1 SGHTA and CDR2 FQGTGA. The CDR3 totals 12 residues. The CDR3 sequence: CASSLIPDTQYF. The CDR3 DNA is TGTGCCAGCAGCTTAATTCCAGATACGCAGTATTTT.

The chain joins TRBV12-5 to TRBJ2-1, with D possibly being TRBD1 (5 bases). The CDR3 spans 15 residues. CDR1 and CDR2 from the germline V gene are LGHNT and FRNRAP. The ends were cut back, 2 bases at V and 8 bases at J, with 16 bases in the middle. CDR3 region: CASGLPLDMNDEQFF. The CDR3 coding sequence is TGTGCTAGTGGTTTGCCCCTGGACATGAACGATGAGCAGTTCTTC.

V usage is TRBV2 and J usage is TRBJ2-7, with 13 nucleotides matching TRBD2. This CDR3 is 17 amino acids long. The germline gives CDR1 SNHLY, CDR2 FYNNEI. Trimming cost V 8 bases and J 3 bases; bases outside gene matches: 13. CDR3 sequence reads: CASSAGLAGSWGYEQYF. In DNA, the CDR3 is TGTGCCAGCTCCGCGGGACTAGCGGGGTCGTGGGGCTACGAGCAGTACTTC.

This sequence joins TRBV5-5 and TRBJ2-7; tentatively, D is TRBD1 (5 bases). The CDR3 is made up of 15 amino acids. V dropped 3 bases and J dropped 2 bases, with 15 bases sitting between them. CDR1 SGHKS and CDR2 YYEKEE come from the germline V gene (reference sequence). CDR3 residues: CASSYRQTLTYEQYF. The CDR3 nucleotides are TGTGCCAGCAGCTACCGACAGACGCTGACCTACGAGCAGTACTTC.

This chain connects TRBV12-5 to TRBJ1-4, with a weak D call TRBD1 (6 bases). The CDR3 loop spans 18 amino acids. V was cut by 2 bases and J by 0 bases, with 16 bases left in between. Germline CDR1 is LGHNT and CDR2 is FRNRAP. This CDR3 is CASGLSLKDRATNEKLFF. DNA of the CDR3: TGTGCTAGTGGTTTGAGTCTCAAGGACAGAGCAACTAATGAAAAACTGTTTTTT.

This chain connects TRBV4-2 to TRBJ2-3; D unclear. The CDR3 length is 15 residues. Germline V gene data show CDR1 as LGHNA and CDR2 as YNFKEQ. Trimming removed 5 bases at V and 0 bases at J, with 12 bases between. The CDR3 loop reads CASSFSMSSTDTQYF. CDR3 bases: TGTGCCAGCAGCTTTTCGATGTCTAGCACAGATACGCAGTATTTT.

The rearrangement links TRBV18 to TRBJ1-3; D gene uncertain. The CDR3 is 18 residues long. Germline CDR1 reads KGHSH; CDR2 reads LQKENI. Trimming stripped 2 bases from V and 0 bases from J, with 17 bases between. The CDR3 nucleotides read TGTGCCAGCTCACCATCCGAAGCCTATGGGCACTCTGGAAACACCATATATTTT. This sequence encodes CASSPSEAYGHSGNTIYF. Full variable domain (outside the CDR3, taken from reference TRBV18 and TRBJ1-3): NAGVMQNPRHLVRRRGQEARLRCSPMKGHSHVYWYRQLPEEGLKFMVYLQKENIIDESGMPKERFSAEFPKEGPSILRIQQVVRGDSAAYFCASSPSEAYGHSGNTIYFGEGSWLTVV.

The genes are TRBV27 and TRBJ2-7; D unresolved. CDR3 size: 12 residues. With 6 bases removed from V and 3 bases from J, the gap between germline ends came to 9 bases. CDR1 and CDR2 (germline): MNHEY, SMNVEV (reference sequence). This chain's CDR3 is CASSPGRYEQYF. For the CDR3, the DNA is TGTGCCAGCAGCCCCGGTCGCTACGAGCAGTACTTC.

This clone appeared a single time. The CDR3 DNA follows: TGTGCCAGCAGCTCCGGGATCATCGGGAATGGCTACACCTTC. Translated: CASSSGIIGNGYTF. This rearrangement joins TRBV5-6 to TRBJ1-2, with D unclear. The CDR3 has 14 amino acids. Germline CDR1 SGHDT, CDR2 YYEEEE. Trimming took off 3 bases at V and 6 bases at J, with 15 bases between the two ends. The variable domain in full, completed from reference TRBV5-6 and TRBJ1-2, reads DAGVTQSPTHLIKTRGQQVTLRCSPKSGHDTVSWYQQALGQGPQFIFQYYEEEERQRGNFPDRFSGHQFPNYSSELNVNALLLGDSALYLCASSSGIIGNGYTFGSGTRLTVV.

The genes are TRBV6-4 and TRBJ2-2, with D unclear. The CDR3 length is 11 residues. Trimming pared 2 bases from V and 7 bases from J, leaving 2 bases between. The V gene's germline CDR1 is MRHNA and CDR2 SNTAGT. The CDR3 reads CASSDSGELFF. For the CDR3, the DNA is TGTGCCAGCAGTGACAGCGGGGAGCTGTTTTTT.

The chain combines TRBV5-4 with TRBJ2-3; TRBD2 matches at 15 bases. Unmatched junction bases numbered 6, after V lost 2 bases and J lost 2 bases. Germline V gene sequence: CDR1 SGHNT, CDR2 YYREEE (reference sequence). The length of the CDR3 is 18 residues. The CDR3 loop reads CASSFGLAGGHITDTQYF. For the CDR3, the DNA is TGTGCCAGCAGCTTTGGACTAGCGGGGGGGCATATCACAGATACGCAGTATTTT. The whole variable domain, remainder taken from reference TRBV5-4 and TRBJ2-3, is ETGVTQSPTHLIKTRGQQVTLRCSSQSGHNTVSWYQQALGQGPQFIFQYYREEENGRGNFPPRFSGLQFPNYSSELNVNALELDDSALYLCASSFGLAGGHITDTQYFGPGTRLTVL.